This T cell receptor (beta chain) was captured in a study of PD-1 blockade in classical Hodgkin lymphoma. Study as a whole: The nivolumab dose that patients received was 3 mg/kg, given intravenously every 2 weeks.

Measured with immunoSEQ multiplex PCR; TCRdb has only the in-frame clones, and not every one. Here the sample spans more than 75,000 clones, roughly 91% being singletons. Indicated time point: cycle 4 day 1 (C4D1), after five to seven weeks of nivolumab. Autologous stem cell transplantation was followed by relapse in every patient, and brentuximab vedotin exposure varied. Progressive disease, partial response or complete response was each patient's best response. Study results and limitations: Factors driving the repertoire differences, possibly disease activity or prior therapy, remain undefined.

This CDR3 spans 14 amino acids. CDR1 is SNHLY, CDR2 FYNNEI, per germline. V gave up 3 bases and J gave up 1 base, with 9 bases separating them. About this clone itself: Its specificity is unknown.

This clonotype was obtained from a human donor with classical Hodgkin lymphoma. The sample here was peripheral blood mononuclear cells (PBMCs), taken before the fourth cycle of nivolumab. The chain recombines TRBV2 with TRBJ1-1; the D gene is possibly TRBD1 (5 bases). CDR3 DNA sequence: TGTGCCAGCAGTGATCGGGGGAAGAACACTGAAGCTTTCTTT. This codes for CASSDRGKNTEAFF.